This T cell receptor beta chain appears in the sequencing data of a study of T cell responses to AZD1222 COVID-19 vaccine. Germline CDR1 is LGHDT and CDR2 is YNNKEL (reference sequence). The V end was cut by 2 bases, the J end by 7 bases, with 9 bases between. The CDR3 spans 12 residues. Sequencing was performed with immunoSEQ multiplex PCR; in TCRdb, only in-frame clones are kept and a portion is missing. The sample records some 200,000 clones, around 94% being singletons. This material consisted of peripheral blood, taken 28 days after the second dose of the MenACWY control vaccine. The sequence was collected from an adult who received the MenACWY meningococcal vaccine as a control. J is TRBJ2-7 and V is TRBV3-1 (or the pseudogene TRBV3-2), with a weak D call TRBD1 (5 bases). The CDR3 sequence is CASSQFQGEQYF. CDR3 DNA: TGTGCCAGCAGCCAATTTCAGGGTGAGCAGTACTTC.